This paragraph reports one TCR beta chain. Its antigen is not known. The CDR3 has 15 residues. Germline assignment: CDR1 MNHNY and CDR2 SVGAGI (reference sequence). The V end was cut by 0 bases, the J end by 0 bases, with 8 bases between. These data are taken from a study of cytomegalovirus exposure and HLA in healthy donors. The study's findings and limits: Segments of the TCR beta V type were, in most cases, productive about 90% or about 30% of the time in an earlier analysis. Roughly uniform depth of sequencing across donors was assumed in presence/absence analyses.

Both 60 Vbeta primers and 13 Jbeta primers went into the PCR. Here immunoSEQ multiplex PCR was the method, and the copy in TCRdb shows in-frame clones only, minus some. The profile shows 70,000 to 95,000 clones, about 84% of them singletons. The sequenced sample consisted of PBMCs. The chain couples TRBV6-6 to TRBJ1-2; D remains ambiguous. The receptor's source is a young man in good health and CMV-seronegative. The CDR3 bases are TGTGCCAGCAGTTACTCGAGGCTGGCTAACTATGGCTACACCTTC. Protein: CASSYSRLANYGYTF.